The 4 T cell receptor beta chains listed next were all sequenced from one sample in a study of T cells in localized non-small cell lung cancer. Measured with immunoSEQ multiplex PCR; TCRdb has only the in-frame clones, and not every one. The data show tens of thousands of clones, 75% to 85% seen once. Here the sequenced sample was peripheral blood, taken before any cancer treatment. The receptors were gathered from a woman between 35 and 75 years old with stage I lung adenocarcinoma.

This chain connects TRBV7-9 to TRBJ1-1; 7 nucleotides match TRBD1. The CDR3 is 14 amino acids. Per the germline V gene, CDR1 is SEHNR and CDR2 is FQNEAQ (reference sequence). V lost 4 bases to trimming and J lost 1 base; unmatched junction nucleotides: 3. The CDR3 is CASSSRTGNTEAFF. For the CDR3, the DNA is TGTGCCAGCAGCTCCAGGACAGGGAACACTGAAGCTTTCTTT.

The V call is TRBV7-7, the J call TRBJ2-3; D is unresolved. CDR3 length: 15 amino acids. V was trimmed by 1 base and J by 5 bases, leaving 13 bases between them. Germline loops: CDR1 SSHAT, CDR2 FNYEAQ (reference sequence). In nucleotides, the CDR3 is TGTGCCAGCAGCTTAGTAGTAGGAAACTTAGATACGCAGTATTTT. Amino acids: CASSLVVGNLDTQYF.

DNA for the CDR3: TGTGCCAGCAGCTTAGCTTTTGGGGTAATGAGTACGCAGTATTTT. It yields the protein CASSLAFGVMSTQYF. The chain combines TRBV7-7 with TRBJ2-3; D gene uncertain. The CDR3 extends over 15 amino acids. Germline loops: CDR1 SSHAT, CDR2 FNYEAQ (reference sequence). Trimming took off 0 bases at V and 8 bases at J, with 15 bases between the two ends.

The chain couples TRBV5-4 to TRBJ1-2; weak D call: TRBD1 (6 bases). V was shortened by 2 bases and J by 5 bases, with 13 bases between the two germline ends. The CDR3 covers 14 residues. Germline CDR1 and CDR2: SGHNT and YYREEE (reference sequence). CDR3 in DNA: TGTGCCAGCAGCTTCGCTAACCAGGGGTATGGCTACACCTTC. Its protein is CASSFANQGYGYTF.